Each of the 5 T cell receptor beta chains below was sequenced from the same sample in a study of T cell responses to AZD1222 COVID-19 vaccine. The assay was immunoSEQ multiplex PCR, and TCRdb's table has in-frame clones only and misses some. The table lists about 92,000 clones, about nine tenths of them singletons. This material consisted of peripheral blood, taken on day 0 of AZD1222 vaccination. The receptor set was obtained from an adult in good health.

The V call is TRBV6-2 or TRBV6-3, the J call TRBJ2-4, with no clear D. Germline CDR1 and CDR2: MNHEY and SVGEGT. V shed 6 bases and J shed 1 base, with 10 bases lying between them. This CDR3 spans 14 amino acids. For the CDR3, the DNA is TGTGCCAGCAGCCCTGAGAGGGCCAAAAACATTCAGTACTTC. Translated: CASSPERAKNIQYF.

The chain employs TRBV3-1 (or the pseudogene TRBV3-2) and TRBJ2-1; the match to TRBD1 covers 8 bases. Unmatched junction bases numbered 8, after V lost 2 bases and J lost 5 bases. The CDR3 runs to 16 residues. CDR1 and CDR2 from the germline V gene are LGHDT and YNNKEL (reference sequence). The CDR3 region is CASSQTSGTGNNEQFF. CDR3 coding DNA: TGTGCCAGCAGCCAAACGTCTGGGACAGGTAACAATGAGCAGTTCTTC.

V and J are TRBV2 and TRBJ2-7; D gene uncertain. V lost 8 bases to trimming and J lost 6 bases, with 20 bases between them. The CDR3 covers 14 residues. Germline V gene lookup returns CDR1 SNHLY and CDR2 FYNNEI. CDR3 amino acids: CASSHRATLGEQYF. The CDR3 DNA reads as TGTGCCAGCTCACACCGGGCCACGTTGGGCGAGCAGTACTTC.

This clone has only one observation. The J gene is TRBJ1-2, the V gene TRBV30; the match to TRBD1 covers 7 bases. The CDR3 consists of 11 residues. Germline values: CDR1 GTSNPN, CDR2 SVGIG (reference sequence). Losses at the gene ends were 8 bases for V and 4 bases for J; bases not matched to a gene: 4. The CDR3 nucleotides read TGTGCCGGGGACAGCTTCTATGGCTACACCTTC. Its protein product is CAGDSFYGYTF. The full variable domain, in which reference TRBV30 and TRBJ1-2 provide the parts outside the CDR3, is SQTIHQWPATLVQPVGSPLSLECTVEGTSNPNLYWYRQAAGRGLQLLFYSVGIGQISSEVPQNLSASRPQDRQFILSSKKLLLSDSGFYLCAGDSFYGYTFGSGTRLTVV.

This clone was found a few times. The chain has TRBV9 and TRBJ1-2; D gene ambiguous. Looked up from germline, CDR1 is SGDLS and CDR2 is YYNGEE. The CDR3 totals 11 residues. V lost 2 bases to trimming and J lost 8 bases, with 7 bases between them. The DNA of the CDR3 is TGTGCCAGCAGCGTGATTGACGGCTACACCTTC. This encodes CASSVIDGYTF.